A single T cell receptor beta chain is shown here with its context. As yet, its antigen is unknown. PCR used 60 Vbeta primers and 13 Jbeta primers. TCRdb's copy holds only in-frame clones and misses some; the assay was immunoSEQ multiplex PCR. The sample consists of 150,000 to 200,000 clones, about 79% of them appearing once. This sample stems from a study of cytomegalovirus exposure and HLA in healthy donors. CDR3 size: 17 residues. V lost 0 bases to trimming and J lost 8 bases, with 22 bases between them. Germline V CDR1 and CDR2: SGHDN, FVKESK. Study-level results: It was confirmed in vitro that three of the CMV-associated chains were specific for CMV antigens. Excluded: some indistinguishable V segments such as TRBV6-2 and TRBV6-3. HLA restriction was apparent for most CMV-associated TCR beta chains in a later analysis.

The chain couples TRBV14 to TRBJ1-2; a possible D gene is TRBD1 (5 bases). The sequence was collected from a man aged 18 to 30 in good health and CMV-seronegative. The material sequenced was PBMCs. CDR3 region: CASSQELSSRVEKGYTF. The DNA for the CDR3 is TGTGCCAGCAGCCAAGAACTCTCTTCCAGGGTAGAAAAAGGCTACACCTTC.